These 24 T cell receptor beta chains came from one sample sequenced in a study of monozygotic twins with inflammatory bowel disease. Each CDR3 protein gets one entry in TCRdb, which reprocessed the 5' RACE reads and gives no DNA. The sample's table shows some 170,000 distinct CDR3 sequences. The source material was blood. Source of these receptors: a human donor with ulcerative colitis or Crohn's disease, or a healthy co-twin of an affected twin (not recorded which).

The chain is built from TRBV18 and TRBJ2-3. The length of the CDR3 is 16 residues. The germline V gene encodes CDR1 KGHSH and CDR2 LQKENI. The chain's CDR3 is CASSPQRVIGTDTQYF. Drawing the rest from reference TRBV18 and TRBJ2-3, the complete variable domain is NAGVMQNPRHLVRRRGQEARLRCSPMKGHSHVYWYRQLPEEGLKFMVYLQKENIIDESGMPKERFSAEFPKEGPSILRIQQVVRGDSAAYFCASSPQRVIGTDTQYFGPGTRLTVL.

This chain uses TRBV28 with TRBJ2-3; the D call of TRBD1 rests on TCRdb alone, since no DNA is present to check it. The germline V gene encodes CDR1 MDHEN and CDR2 SYDVKM. CDR3 length: 17 amino acids. The CDR3: CASTLRISGRGLDTQYF.

The rearrangement links TRBV7-8 to TRBJ2-2; TCRdb's assignment of TRBD2 cannot be checked, as there is no DNA. This CDR3 is 15 amino acids long. The germline V gene has CDR1 SGHVS and CDR2 FQNEAQ. The chain's CDR3 is CASRIGAGEIGELFF. The full variable domain, in which reference TRBV7-8 and TRBJ2-2 provide the parts outside the CDR3, is GAGVSQSPRYKVAKRGQDVALRCDPISGHVSLFWYQQALGQGPEFLTYFQNEAQLDKSGLPSDRFFAERPEGSVSTLKIQRTQQEDSAVYLCASRIGAGEIGELFFGEGSRLTVL.

V and J are TRBV7-9 and TRBJ2-1; TCRdb's assignment of TRBD1 cannot be checked, as there is no DNA. The CDR3 has 15 amino acids. CDR1 is SEHNR and CDR2 is FQNEAQ in the germline V gene (reference sequence). The CDR3 is CASPRQGGIYNEQFF.

The gene calls are TRBV7-3 and TRBJ2-3; checking the TCRdb D call of TRBD2 is not possible without DNA. Germline CDR1 reads SGHTA; CDR2 reads FQGTGA. This CDR3 is built from 16 residues. The CDR3 reads CASSLFGTLSTDTQYF.

This CDR3 reads CASSLGQRTDTQYF. The gene calls are TRBV5-1 and TRBJ2-3. The CDR3 has 14 amino acids. CDR1 is SGHRS, CDR2 YFSETQ, per germline.

This rearrangement joins TRBV15 to TRBJ2-2; TCRdb names TRBD2, which stays unverified in the absence of DNA. CDR1 and CDR2 (germline): LNHNV, YYDKDF (reference sequence). The CDR3 length is 19 residues. The CDR3 protein is CATSRDLLAGGPGTGELFF.

The chain combines TRBV5-4 with TRBJ2-5; without DNA, the TCRdb call of TRBD1 cannot be checked. The CDR3 length is 15 residues. Germline-derived CDR1 and CDR2 are SGHNT and YYREEE (reference sequence). CDR3 region: CASSSSRGLGETQYF.

The chain employs TRBV18 and TRBJ1-1; TCRdb proposes TRBD1, but this gene call is untestable without DNA. The length of the CDR3 is 15 residues. Germline V CDR1 and CDR2: KGHSH, LQKENI. The CDR3 here is CASSPQGGDGTEAFF.

CDR3 amino acids: CSVGPGLSLGQYF. V is TRBV29-1 and J is TRBJ2-7; the TCRdb call, TRBD2, lacks DNA for checking. Germline V gene sequence: CDR1 SQVTM, CDR2 ANQGSEA. CDR3 length: 13 amino acids.

The chain is built from TRBV5-5 and TRBJ2-5. The CDR3 covers 14 residues. From germline, CDR1 is SGHKS and CDR2 YYEKEE (reference sequence). The CDR3 loop is CASIDGQTQETQYF.

The rearrangement joins TRBV7-2 to TRBJ2-2; TCRdb's D call of TRBD2 is untestable without DNA. The CDR3 length is 17 residues. Germline V gene data show CDR1 as SGHTA and CDR2 as FQGNSA. CDR3 amino acids: CASSFQASRGNTGELFF.

This clonotype counts as medium-sized by frequency. V usage is TRBV5-1 and J usage is TRBJ1-1; TCRdb lists TRBD1, though no DNA is available to test this call. CDR3 length: 14 amino acids. Germline CDR1 is SGHRS and CDR2 is YFSETQ. CDR3: CASSPRTDWTEAFF.

The chain is built from TRBV30 and TRBJ2-7; TCRdb outputs TRBD1, but without DNA this stays unchecked. Germline values: CDR1 GTSNPN, CDR2 SVGIG (reference sequence). CDR3 size: 13 residues. CDR3 sequence reads: CAWSPDRAYEQYF.

The CDR3: CASSRRTGLGTEAFF. This chain links TRBV28 with TRBJ1-1; TCRdb names TRBD1, which stays unverified in the absence of DNA. This CDR3 contains 15 residues. From germline, CDR1 is MDHEN and CDR2 SYDVKM.

The chain's CDR3 is CASSFSGTVYGYTF. V gene TRBV5-4 combines with J gene TRBJ1-2; TCRdb returns TRBD1, unconfirmable since there is no DNA. CDR1 SGHNT and CDR2 YYREEE come from the germline V gene (reference sequence). The CDR3 is 14 amino acids.

The chain combines TRBV30 with TRBJ2-1; there is no DNA to check the TCRdb D call of TRBD1. The CDR3 runs 15 residues. Germline-derived CDR1 and CDR2 are GTSNPN and SVGIG (reference sequence). The CDR3 loop is CAWREGSRVRNEQFF.

The J gene is TRBJ1-1, the V gene TRBV28; TCRdb reports TRBD1, a call that lacks DNA to check it against. Germline CDR1 is MDHEN and CDR2 is SYDVKM. The length of the CDR3 is 17 residues. The CDR3 reads CASSFRRTGSLNTEAFF.

The chain is built from TRBV12-5 and TRBJ2-7; TCRdb selects TRBD2, and the lack of DNA leaves this call unchecked. The CDR3 sequence is 17 residues long. Germline V gives CDR1 LGHNT, CDR2 FRNRAP. The CDR3 loop is CASGLASGLAVPYEQYF. Looking up the rest from reference TRBV12-5 and TRBJ2-7 gives the full variable domain: DARVTQTPRHKVTEMGQEVTMRCQPILGHNTVFWYRQTMMQGLELLAYFRNRAPLDDSGMPKDRFSAEMPDATLATLKIQPSEPRDSAVYFCASGLASGLAVPYEQYFGPGTRLTVT.

The chain carries TRBV19 and TRBJ1-1; there is no DNA to check the TCRdb D call of TRBD1. CDR3 length: 13 residues. Looked up from germline, CDR1 is LNHDA and CDR2 is SQIVND (reference sequence). CDR3 protein: CASATGLYTEAFF.

The chain employs TRBV12-3 or TRBV12-4 and TRBJ2-1; TCRdb outputs TRBD2, but without DNA this stays unchecked. The CDR3 is made up of 17 amino acids. The CDR3 protein is CASSLKIAGDSYNEQFF.

The V call is TRBV7-3, the J call TRBJ2-7; TCRdb outputs TRBD1, but without DNA this stays unchecked. Germline CDR1 is SGHTA and CDR2 is FQGTGA. This CDR3 is built from 14 residues. CDR3: CASKQGPSSYEQYF.

The chain links TRBV4-3 to TRBJ1-6; TCRdb reports TRBD1, a call that lacks DNA to check it against. The CDR3 has 15 amino acids. The germline CDR1 and CDR2 sequences are LGHNA and YSLEER. The CDR3 spells CASSQGRAYNSPLHF.

The chain uses TRBV5-1 and TRBJ2-1; absent DNA, TCRdb's TRBD2 call cannot be checked. Germline CDR1 and CDR2: SGHRS and YFSETQ. The CDR3 covers 15 residues. The CDR3 sequence: CASSPSSGGYNEQFF.